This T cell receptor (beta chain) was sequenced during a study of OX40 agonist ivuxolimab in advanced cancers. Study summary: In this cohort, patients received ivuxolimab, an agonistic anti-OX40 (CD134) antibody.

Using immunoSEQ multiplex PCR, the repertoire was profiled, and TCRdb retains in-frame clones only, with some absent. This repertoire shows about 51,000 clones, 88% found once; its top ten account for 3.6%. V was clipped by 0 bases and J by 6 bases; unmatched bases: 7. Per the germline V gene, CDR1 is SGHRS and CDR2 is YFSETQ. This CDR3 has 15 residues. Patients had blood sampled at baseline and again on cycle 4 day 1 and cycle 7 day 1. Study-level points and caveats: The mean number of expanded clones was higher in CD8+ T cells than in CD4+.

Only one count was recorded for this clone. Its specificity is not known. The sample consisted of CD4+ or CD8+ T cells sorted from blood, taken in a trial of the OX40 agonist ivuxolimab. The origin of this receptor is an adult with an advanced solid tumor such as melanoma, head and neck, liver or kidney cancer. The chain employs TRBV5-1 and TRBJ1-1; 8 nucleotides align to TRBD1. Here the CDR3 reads CASSLVGQAGSEAFF. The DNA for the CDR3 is TGCGCCAGCAGCTTGGTGGGACAGGCCGGCTCTGAAGCTTTCTTT.